Sequencing of this T cell receptor beta chain was carried out in a study of T cell repertoires in cytomegalovirus infection. Whole-study context: Both CMV infection and a matching HLA type were indicated by public TCR beta signatures. Study results and limitations: Dominating the ex vivo response were HLA-C-restricted CMV-specific TCR beta clonotypes.

TCRdb ran MiXCR on the reads and lists one entry per CDR3 protein. Among 69,000 or so distinct CDR3 sequences, about 29% were seen once, and the ten largest hold 59%. This clonotype was found a few times. What it binds is unknown. One junction end disagrees with the germline gene, perhaps due to a read error. The source was CD8+ T cells from cultured PBMCs, collected from culture after CMV antigen stimulation. The receptor's source is a human donor in good health (CMV status not recorded). Some clones in this sample may be carry-over from other donors' samples.

DNA for the CDR3: TGTGCCAACAGCTTAACCAGCCGGGCTGAGCAGTTCTTC. This sequence encodes CANSLTSRAEQFF. This rearrangement joins TRBV7-6 to TRBJ2-1; D is ambiguous. Germline V gives CDR1 SGHVS, CDR2 FNYEAQ. The CDR3 length is 13 residues.